This TCR beta chain was obtained from a study of OX40 agonist ivuxolimab in advanced cancers. Study observations and caveats: Not determined was the antigen specificity of the expanded peripheral T cells. At 0.1 to 3.0 mg/kg and by week 6, clonal expansion occurred in CD4+ and CD8+ blood T cells.

Blood draws occurred at baseline, cycle 4 day 1, and cycle 7 day 1. Method: immunoSEQ multiplex PCR; TCRdb's copy keeps in-frame clones and lacks some. The table shows about 64,000 clones, with 80% to 90% occurring only once. This clone was seen once. What it binds is unknown. V was pared by 4 bases and J by 4 bases, with 11 bases between. Germline V gene data show CDR1 as SGHDT and CDR2 as YYEEEE. The CDR3 has 14 residues. This clonotype originated in an adult with an advanced solid tumor such as melanoma, head and neck, liver or kidney cancer. Specimen: CD4+ or CD8+ T cells sorted from blood, collected in a trial of the OX40 agonist ivuxolimab. The rearrangement uses TRBV5-6 and TRBJ1-4, with D possibly matching TRBD1 (5 bases). CDR3 loop: CASSPIDSNEKLFF. The CDR3 DNA reads TGTGCCAGCAGCCCTATCGACAGTAATGAAAAACTGTTTTTT.